These 7 T cell receptor beta chains came from one sample sequenced in a study of blood T cell repertoires in COVID-19. The assay was immunoSEQ multiplex PCR, and TCRdb's table has in-frame clones only and misses some. Of around 120,000 clones in the sample, around 90% were seen once. The sequencing input was peripheral blood. These receptors originate from a woman between 55 and 75 years old with COVID-19, enrolled during active disease.

The CDR3 loop is CASSVLTVGSIEAFF. CDR3 coding DNA: TGTGCCAGCAGCGTCCTCACAGTCGGAAGTATTGAAGCTTTCTTT. This chain connects TRBV9 to TRBJ1-1, with D hard to call. Germline V gene lookup returns CDR1 SGDLS and CDR2 YYNGEE. The CDR3 contains 15 residues. Trimming took off 2 bases at V and 7 bases at J, with 18 bases between the two ends.

This chain links TRBV3-1 (or the pseudogene TRBV3-2) with TRBJ1-5; D perhaps matches TRBD1 (5 bases). The CDR3 totals 16 residues. Trimming took 1 base from V and 7 from J, leaving 17 bases between them. Looked up from germline, CDR1 is LGHDT and CDR2 is YNNKEL (reference sequence). In DNA form, the CDR3 reads TGTGCCAGCAGCCAAGCCTGGGACTCAAAGGGACAGCCCCAGCATTTT. Amino acid sequence: CASSQAWDSKGQPQHF.

This chain links TRBV6-5 with TRBJ1-4; 7 bases are shared with TRBD1. This CDR3 has 14 amino acids. CDR1 MNHEY and CDR2 SVGAGI come from the germline V gene. The V segment lost 4 bases and the J segment 5 bases; nucleotides outside the gene matches: 4. The CDR3 sequence: CASSSDRANEKLFF. The CDR3 DNA sequence: TGTGCCAGCAGTTCAGACAGGGCCAATGAAAAACTGTTTTTT.

The chain links TRBV18 to TRBJ2-5; 12 bases agree with TRBD1. Germline CDR1 reads KGHSH; CDR2 reads LQKENI. V shed 2 bases and J 4 bases; nucleotides not matched to a gene: 5. The CDR3 has 16 residues. The CDR3 here is CASSPSRDRGRETQYF. CDR3 in DNA: TGTGCCAGCTCACCAAGTCGGGACAGGGGGCGAGAGACCCAGTACTTC.

The chain links TRBV23-1 to TRBJ1-5; D unclear. TRBV23-1 is an open reading frame whose function is uncertain. This CDR3 contains 15 residues. Trimming pared 0 bases from V and 2 bases from J, leaving 8 bases between. The CDR3 region is CASSQSGQGNQPQHF. As DNA, the CDR3 is TGCGCCAGCAGTCAATCTGGTCAGGGCAATCAGCCCCAGCATTTT.

The V call is TRBV18, the J call TRBJ1-4; D gene unclear. V dropped 1 base and J dropped 8 bases, with 8 bases sitting between them. CDR1 KGHSH and CDR2 LQKENI come from the germline V gene. This CDR3 has 13 amino acids. The CDR3 protein is CASSPRREEKLFF. Written as DNA, the CDR3 is TGTGCCAGCTCACCACGTCGGGAGGAAAAACTGTTTTTT.

The V call is TRBV27, the J call TRBJ1-3; no firm D call. The CDR3 consists of 13 residues. Germline lookup yields CDR1 MNHEY and CDR2 SMNVEV (reference sequence). V gave up 6 bases and J gave up 4 bases, with 10 bases separating them. The CDR3 here is CASRDFGGNTIYF. In nucleotides, the CDR3 is TGTGCCAGCAGAGACTTCGGCGGAAACACCATATATTTT.